The 13 T cell receptor beta chains given below trace back to one sample, sequenced in a study of T-cell memory formation after mild COVID-19. One entry per CDR3 protein, called by TCRdb with MiXCR from the 5' RACE reads. The sample consists of roughly 400,000 distinct CDR3 sequences, approximately 16% of them appearing once. Sequenced material: PBMCs or a T cell subset sorted from them (not recorded which). The receptors shown here come from a man aged 18 to 35 who had mild COVID-19 (a few samples of this study predate the infection). Cell type and time point are not known.

This chain uses TRBV7-9 with TRBJ1-2; 8 nucleotides align to TRBD1. The CDR3 runs to 15 residues. The junction had 13 bases not matched to a gene; V was cut back by 5 bases and J by 8 bases. Germline assignment: CDR1 SEHNR and CDR2 FQNEAQ (reference sequence). The CDR3 DNA sequence: TGTGCCAGCAGCGGTCCGGACAGGGAAGCATGGGGCTACACCTTC. Its protein product is CASSGPDREAWGYTF.

V usage is TRBV6-1 and J usage is TRBJ2-7; possible D gene TRBD2, 6 bases. Germline V gene data show CDR1 as MNHNS and CDR2 as SASEGT. V was trimmed by 2 bases and J by 7 bases, leaving 18 bases between them. The CDR3 has 15 amino acids. This CDR3 reads CASSERQGLGREQYF. The CDR3 bases are TGTGCCAGCAGTGAACGGCAGGGACTTGGGAGGGAGCAGTACTTC.

The chain links TRBV7-2 to TRBJ1-2; 8 nucleotides agree with TRBD1. The CDR3 has 18 amino acids. Germline lookup yields CDR1 SGHTA and CDR2 FQGNSA. With V trimmed by 5 bases and J by 3 bases, 17 bases remained unmatched. The CDR3 sequence: CASSRANLRQGFHYGYTF. CDR3 bases: TGTGCCAGCAGCCGAGCAAACTTGAGACAGGGGTTCCACTATGGCTACACCTTC.

V gene TRBV5-1 combines with J gene TRBJ2-6, with D perhaps matching TRBD2 (5 bases). The CDR3 contains 18 residues. Germline V lookup: CDR1 SGHRS, CDR2 YFSETQ. Trimming pared 2 bases from V and 2 bases from J, leaving 17 bases between. In DNA form, the CDR3 reads TGCGCCAGCAGCTTTAGAGGGCAGGTTGCAGCTGGGGCCAACGTCCTGACTTTC. Translation gives CASSFRGQVAAGANVLTF.

The table lists this clonotype with a few counts. This chain links TRBV4-3 with TRBJ1-4; 7 bases fit TRBD1. With 5 bases clipped from V and 0 bases from J, the junction kept 12 bases outside the gene matches. CDR3 length: 18 residues. Germline CDR1 and CDR2: LGHNA and YSLEER. The DNA for the CDR3 is TGCGCCAGCAGCGCCGGGACAGTTACGGGGTCAACTAATGAAAAACTGTTTTTT. It encodes CASSAGTVTGSTNEKLFF.

This clonotype was seen many times. The chain links TRBV5-1 to TRBJ2-5; TRBD2 aligns across 11 bases. CDR3 length: 18 amino acids. Germline-derived CDR1 and CDR2 are SGHRS and YFSETQ. V lost 0 bases, J lost 2 bases, and 9 bases stayed unmatched. CDR3 sequence reads: CASSLEGTSGGPQETQYF. DNA for the CDR3: TGCGCCAGCAGCTTGGAGGGAACTAGCGGGGGACCGCAAGAGACCCAGTACTTC.

This chain uses TRBV5-4 with TRBJ1-1; D not certain. Per the germline V gene, CDR1 is SGHNT and CDR2 is YYREEE (reference sequence). Trimming cost V 4 bases and J 2 bases, with 12 bases left between them. The CDR3 is 14 amino acids. CDR3 sequence: CASSPWRSNTEAFF. The CDR3 DNA is TGTGCCAGCAGCCCATGGAGGTCTAACACTGAAGCTTTCTTT.

For this clonotype: One end of the junction fails to match germline, which may point to a read error. The CDR3 spells CDSSYLAGETQYF. For the CDR3, the DNA is TGTGACAGCAGTTACCTAGCGGGGGAGACCCAGTACTTC. The genes are TRBV6-5 and TRBJ2-5; 9 nucleotides match TRBD2. This CDR3 is 13 amino acids long. The V gene's germline CDR1 is MNHEY and CDR2 SVGAGI.

The DNA of the CDR3 is TGTGCCAGCAGTACCCGGACAGGGACGAGTGGCTACACCTTC. Its protein is CASSTRTGTSGYTF. The chain has TRBV6-5 and TRBJ1-2; TRBD1 matches 8 bases. The germline CDR1 and CDR2 sequences are MNHEY and SVGAGI. This CDR3 comprises 14 residues. With V trimmed by 5 bases and J by 7 bases, 9 bases remained unmatched.

This chain connects TRBV12-3 or TRBV12-4 to TRBJ1-5; maybe TRBD1 (5 bases). The ends were cut back, 3 bases at V and 0 bases at J, with 9 bases in the middle. The CDR3 totals 15 residues. The CDR3 protein is CASSFDRSSNQPQHF. The CDR3 region has the DNA TGTGCCAGCAGTTTCGACAGATCTAGCAATCAGCCCCAGCATTTT.

In its sample, this clonotype was seen many times. J is TRBJ1-2 and V is TRBV5-1; D is perhaps TRBD1 (6 bases). V was shortened by 0 bases and J by 2 bases, with 8 bases between the two germline ends. The CDR3 is 14 amino acids. Germline lookup yields CDR1 SGHRS and CDR2 YFSETQ. CDR3 residues: CASSLDRVNYGYTF. CDR3 bases: TGCGCCAGCAGCTTGGACAGGGTCAACTATGGCTACACCTTC.

The rearrangement uses TRBV7-2 and TRBJ2-3; D might be TRBD2 (5 bases). Germline CDR1 reads SGHTA; CDR2 reads FQGNSA. The CDR3 length is 12 residues. V was clipped by 5 bases and J by 4 bases, with 7 bases between them. The CDR3 DNA follows: TGTGCCAGCAGCCACGGGGCAGATACGCAGTATTTT. Translating gives CASSHGADTQYF.

This clonotype came up many times. The chain joins TRBV12-3 or TRBV12-4 to TRBJ1-1; D unclear. The CDR3 extends over 11 amino acids. V lost 7 bases, J lost 4 bases, and 7 bases lay in between. The CDR3 loop is CASTSLTEAFF. The CDR3 bases are TGTGCCAGCACTTCCCTCACTGAAGCTTTCTTT.